This T cell receptor beta chain came from a study of shared clonotypes between healthy human individuals (dated by TCRdb to between 2020 and 2021). Study-level background: The cohort included a few men and a couple of women between 18 and 49 years of age. For each donor, CD4 naive and CD4 memory were each run on three plates, CD8 naive on two plates, and CD8 memory on one plate. The study deeply sequenced blood TCR repertoires of about 5 healthy adults to estimate repertoire size and the extent of clonotype sharing between individuals. Different laboratories and diverse techniques were used to prepare libraries and sequence TCR repertoires, to increase sequencing depth and limit assay-specific biases. Between about 0.85 and 9.5 billion PBMCs per donor were obtained by leukapheresis.

On the study overall, not on this receptor specifically: Higher generation probabilities were observed for clonotypes shared by all four sorted-subset donors than for non-shared clonotypes. Sampling was restricted to blood, and TCR repertoires in tissue are likely to differ from TCR repertoires in blood. Larger estimated clonotype richness was generally found for naive subsets than for memory subsets. Pairwise subsampling indicated that sequencing depth was expected to affect the degree of clonotype sharing among donors. Even with the large sequencing depth, rarefaction of the sorted-subset datasets indicated that sequencing was incomplete. The genetic and exposure-history diversity represented was limited by the small number of donors. Across a few donors, about 4.5% of naive CD4, 3% to 3.5% of naive CD8, approximately 2.5% of memory CD4, and 0.4% to 0.45% of memory CD8 clonotypes were shared.

The CDR3 contains 14 residues, cysteine and phenylalanine counted. CDR3 DNA is the only sequence kept; it has 42 bases, read in frame from the first base. In the germline V gene, CDR1 corresponds to MGHRA and CDR2 to YSYEKL. After removal of 4 bases from V and 4 bases from J, the junction retains 5 bases not matched to a gene. CD8 naive samples were CD45RO-negative cells positively selected for CCR7, giving a CD45RA+CCR7+ population that excluded TemRA cells. Donors were healthy HIV-negative adults with no recently reported acute infections or vaccinations. Every donor was a Caucasian adult living in Nashville, Tennessee, USA. Blood was obtained by leukapheresis, after which PBMCs were separated by Ficoll-Histopaque density gradient centrifugation and cryopreserved in liquid nitrogen vapor phase. Analytical flow cytometry was used to check the purity and quantity of each magnetically sorted T cell population. Each sorted fraction had its genomic DNA isolated and then quantified by UV absorbance on a Nanodrop 2000c.

Remarks on this clone: Its antigen target is currently unknown. No base-level quality is on record; no much larger clone is a single base apart.

Using the deep immunoSEQ assay, TCR CDR3 regions were amplified from genomic DNA by multiplex PCR. For each cell subset, the extracted genomic DNA was distributed evenly across all wells of several immunoSEQ 96-well plates, and each plate served as one replicate. For sorted subsets, each replicate PCR was loaded with 200 ng genomic DNA, equivalent to 30,000 to 35,000 T cell genomes. Purified libraries were quantified with a Qubit 3.0 fluorometer, sized on a Bioanalyzer 2100, and re-quantified with the KAPA Library Quantification kit. Every immunoSEQ 96-well plate was sequenced on a separate single-read 150-cycle Illumina NextSeq 550 flow cell. The paper's data handling went like this. Because only junctional sequences without quality scores were contained in the immunoSEQ output, filtering matching that applied to full-length reads could not be performed. To assign V/J genes and CDR3, sequences were annotated using PyIR, a Python wrapper for IgBLAST v1.9, with IMGT germline references. Reads were filtered out if the reads had weak V/J assignments (E-value above 1e-6), no CDR3, stop codons, out-of-frame junctions, or ambiguous translated residues. V3J clonotypes were defined by identical inferred V gene, J gene, and CDR3 amino acid sequence. To compute the percentage overlap between repertoires, the number of shared unique clonotypes was divided by the size of the smaller repertoire. Richness of each repertoire was evaluated using RTK rarefaction, the Chao1 estimator, and Recon v2.1 estimates of unobserved clonotypes. Generation probabilities for all TCRbeta clonotypes obtained by the gDNA method from a handful of donors were computed using OLGA. The clones in this table, taken by TCRdb from immuneACCESS, are in-frame only. Not every clone is retained; where verified, under half of the shortfall comes from an unresolved V gene, and the cause of the rest is unknown. V, J and clone size were drawn from that table, and D and trimming were deduced from the DNA. The sample includes about 820,000 clones, with around 92% observed a single time. The ten largest clones add up to about 25% of the sample.

The source material was naive CD8+ T cells sorted from blood. The sample's cell subset or site label, decoded: CD45RA+CCR7+. The TCR comes from a man aged 25-40 years in good health. The receptor chain draws on TRBV4-1 and TRBJ2-3, with 7 middle bases fitting TRBD1. The DNA sequence is TGCGCCAGCAGCCTTAGGACAGGCCCAGATACGCAGTATTTT. Translated, this gives CASSLRTGPDTQYF.